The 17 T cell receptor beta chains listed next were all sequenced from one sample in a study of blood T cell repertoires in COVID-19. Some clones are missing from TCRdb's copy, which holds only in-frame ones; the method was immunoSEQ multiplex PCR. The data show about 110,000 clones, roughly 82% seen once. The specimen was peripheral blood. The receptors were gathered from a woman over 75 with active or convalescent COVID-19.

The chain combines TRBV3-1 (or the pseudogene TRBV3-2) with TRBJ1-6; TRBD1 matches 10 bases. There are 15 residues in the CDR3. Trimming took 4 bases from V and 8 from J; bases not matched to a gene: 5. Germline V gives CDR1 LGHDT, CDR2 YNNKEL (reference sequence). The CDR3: CASSPRDRGDSPLHF. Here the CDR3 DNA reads TGTGCCAGCAGCCCGCGGGACAGGGGAGATTCACCCCTCCACTTT.

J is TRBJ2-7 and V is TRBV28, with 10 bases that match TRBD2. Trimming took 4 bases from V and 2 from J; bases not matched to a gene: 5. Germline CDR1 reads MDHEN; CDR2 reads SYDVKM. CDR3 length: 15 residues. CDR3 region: CASSSGTSATYEQYF. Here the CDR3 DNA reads TGTGCCAGCAGTTCCGGGACTAGCGCCACCTACGAGCAGTACTTC.

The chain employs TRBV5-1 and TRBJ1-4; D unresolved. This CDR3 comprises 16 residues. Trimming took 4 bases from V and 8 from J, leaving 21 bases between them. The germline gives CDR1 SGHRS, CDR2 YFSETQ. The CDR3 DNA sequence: TGCGCCAGCAGCATCGGAGCGGCTTCTTTAAAGGAAAAACTGTTTTTT. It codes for CASSIGAASLKEKLFF. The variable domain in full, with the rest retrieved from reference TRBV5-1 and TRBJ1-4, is KAGVTQTPRYLIKTRGQQVTLSCSPISGHRSVSWYQQTPGQGLQFLFEYFSETQRNKGNFPGRFSGRQFSNSRSEMNVSTLELGDSALYLCASSIGAASLKEKLFFGSGTQLSVL.

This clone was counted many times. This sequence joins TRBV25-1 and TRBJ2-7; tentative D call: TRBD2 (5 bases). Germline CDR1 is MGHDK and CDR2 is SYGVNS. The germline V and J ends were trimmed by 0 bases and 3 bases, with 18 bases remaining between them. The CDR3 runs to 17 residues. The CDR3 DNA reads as TGTGCCAGCAGTGAATACGGAGAGGGTCTGGACCTCTACGAGCAGTACTTC. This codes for CASSEYGEGLDLYEQYF.

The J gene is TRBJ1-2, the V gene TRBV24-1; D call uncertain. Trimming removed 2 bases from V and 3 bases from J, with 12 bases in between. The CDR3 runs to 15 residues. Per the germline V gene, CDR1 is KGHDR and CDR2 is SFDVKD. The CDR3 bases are TGTGCCACCAGTGATTCGCACATCAACGACTATGGCTACACCTTC. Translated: CATSDSHINDYGYTF.

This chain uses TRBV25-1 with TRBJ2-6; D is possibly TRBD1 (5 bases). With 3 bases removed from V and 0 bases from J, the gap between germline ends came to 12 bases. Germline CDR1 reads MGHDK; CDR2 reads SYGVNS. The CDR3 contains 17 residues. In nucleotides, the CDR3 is TGTGCCAGCAGTGACCTGGACACCTTCTCTGGGGCCAACGTCCTGACTTTC. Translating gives CASSDLDTFSGANVLTF. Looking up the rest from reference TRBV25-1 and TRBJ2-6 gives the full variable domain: EADIYQTPRYLVIGTGKKITLECSQTMGHDKMYWYQQDPGMELHLIHYSYGVNSTEKGDLSSESTVSRIRTEHFPLTLESARPSHTSQYLCASSDLDTFSGANVLTFGAGSRLTVL.

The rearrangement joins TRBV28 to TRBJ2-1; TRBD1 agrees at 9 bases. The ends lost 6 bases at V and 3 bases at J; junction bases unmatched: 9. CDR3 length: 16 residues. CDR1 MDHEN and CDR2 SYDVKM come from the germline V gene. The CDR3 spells CASSTLGTGNYNEQFF. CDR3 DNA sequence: TGTGCCAGCAGCACCCTCGGGACAGGGAACTACAATGAGCAGTTCTTC. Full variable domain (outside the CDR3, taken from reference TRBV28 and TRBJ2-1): DVKVTQSSRYLVKRTGEKVFLECVQDMDHENMFWYRQDPGLGLRLIYFSYDVKMKEKGDIPEGYSVSREKKERFSLILESASTNQTSMYLCASSTLGTGNYNEQFFGPGTRLTVL.

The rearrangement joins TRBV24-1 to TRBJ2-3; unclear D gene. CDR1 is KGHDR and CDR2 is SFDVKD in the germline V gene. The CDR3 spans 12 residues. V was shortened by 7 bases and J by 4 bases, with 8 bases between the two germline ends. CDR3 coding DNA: TGTGCCACCAGGACTGGAGCAGATACGCAGTATTTT. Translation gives CATRTGADTQYF.

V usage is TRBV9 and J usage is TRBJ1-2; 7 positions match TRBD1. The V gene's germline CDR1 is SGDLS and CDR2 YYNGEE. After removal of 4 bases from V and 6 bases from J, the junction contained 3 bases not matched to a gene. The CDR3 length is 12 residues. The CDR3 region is CASSSQGNGYTF. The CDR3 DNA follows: TGTGCCAGCAGCTCACAGGGGAATGGCTACACCTTC.

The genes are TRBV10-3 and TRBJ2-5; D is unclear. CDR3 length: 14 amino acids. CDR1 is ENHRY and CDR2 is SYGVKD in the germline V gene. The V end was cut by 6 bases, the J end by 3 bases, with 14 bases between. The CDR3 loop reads CAISPDARKETQYF. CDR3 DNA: TGTGCCATCAGCCCCGATGCCAGAAAAGAGACCCAGTACTTC.

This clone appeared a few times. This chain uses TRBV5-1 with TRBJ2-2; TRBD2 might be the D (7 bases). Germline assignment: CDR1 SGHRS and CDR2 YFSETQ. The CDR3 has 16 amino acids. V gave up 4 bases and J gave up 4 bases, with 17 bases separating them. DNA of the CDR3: TGCGCCAGCAGCATCAGGGGAGGGCAGCGCACCGGGGAGCTGTTTTTT. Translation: CASSIRGGQRTGELFF. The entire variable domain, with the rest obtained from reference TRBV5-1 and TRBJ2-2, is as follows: KAGVTQTPRYLIKTRGQQVTLSCSPISGHRSVSWYQQTPGQGLQFLFEYFSETQRNKGNFPGRFSGRQFSNSRSEMNVSTLELGDSALYLCASSIRGGQRTGELFFGEGSRLTVL.

The CDR3 here is CASTIRRTGALGEQFF. CDR3 DNA sequence: TGTGCCAGTACCATAAGGCGGACAGGGGCCCTTGGTGAGCAGTTCTTC. The chain carries TRBV19 and TRBJ2-1; 9 nucleotides agree with TRBD1. The CDR3 is made up of 16 amino acids. Germline V gene sequence: CDR1 LNHDA, CDR2 SQIVND (reference sequence). Trimming cost V 7 bases and J 9 bases; bases outside gene matches: 16.

CDR3: CASSLNSGRAHEQYF. The CDR3 region has the DNA TGTGCCAGCAGCTTAAATAGCGGGAGGGCCCACGAGCAGTACTTC. V gene TRBV7-2 combines with J gene TRBJ2-7, with 11 bases lining up with TRBD2. V was pared by 2 bases and J by 5 bases, with 5 bases of the junction left unmatched. Germline assignment: CDR1 SGHTA and CDR2 FQGNSA. There are 15 residues in the CDR3.

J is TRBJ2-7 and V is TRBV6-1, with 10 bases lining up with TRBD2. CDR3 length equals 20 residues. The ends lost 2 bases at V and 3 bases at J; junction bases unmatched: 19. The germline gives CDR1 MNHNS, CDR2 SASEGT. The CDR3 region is CASSERWQGRSRTSGYEQYF. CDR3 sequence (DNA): TGTGCCAGCAGTGAAAGGTGGCAGGGGAGATCAAGGACTAGCGGCTACGAGCAGTACTTC.

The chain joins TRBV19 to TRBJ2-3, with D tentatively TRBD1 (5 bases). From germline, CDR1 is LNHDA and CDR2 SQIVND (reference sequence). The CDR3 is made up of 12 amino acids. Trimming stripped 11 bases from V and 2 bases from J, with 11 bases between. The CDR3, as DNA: TGTGCCTGTGGGGCCCTCACAGATACGCAGTATTTT. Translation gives CACGALTDTQYF.

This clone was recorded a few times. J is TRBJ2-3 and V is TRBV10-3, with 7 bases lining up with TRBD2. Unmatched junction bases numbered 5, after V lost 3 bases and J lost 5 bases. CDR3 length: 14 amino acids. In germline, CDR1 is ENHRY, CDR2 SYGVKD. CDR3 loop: CAISDWGRVDTQYF. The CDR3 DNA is TGTGCCATCAGTGATTGGGGGAGGGTAGATACGCAGTATTTT.

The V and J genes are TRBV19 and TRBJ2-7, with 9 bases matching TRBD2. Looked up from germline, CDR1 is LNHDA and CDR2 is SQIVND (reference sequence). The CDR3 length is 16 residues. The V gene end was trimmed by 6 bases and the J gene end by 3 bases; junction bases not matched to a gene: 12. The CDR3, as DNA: TGTGCCAGTAGATCCCTTACTAGAGCGGGAGGCTACGAGCAGTACTTC. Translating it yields CASRSLTRAGGYEQYF.